The 21 T cell receptor beta chains below come from one sample, sequenced in a study of T-cell reconstitution after alpha-beta-depleted transplantation in children. The TCRbeta library was prepared with unique molecular identifiers. One entry per CDR3 protein, called by TCRdb with MiXCR from the PCR reads. The sample lists some 550,000 distinct CDR3 sequences, around 19% occurring once. This sample comprised PBMCs from the stem cell graft donor, obtained from the stem cell graft. All receptors come from a human donor who donated a stem cell graft to a child with acute lymphoblastic leukemia.

This clonotype appeared a few times. The rearrangement uses TRBV6-5 and TRBJ2-5; the match to TRBD2 covers 8 bases. CDR3 size: 14 residues. With V trimmed by 7 bases and J by 1 base, 5 bases remained unmatched. Germline CDR1 is MNHEY and CDR2 is SVGAGI. CDR3 sequence: CASTRLATQETQYF. The CDR3 coding sequence is TGTGCCAGCACCAGACTAGCGACCCAAGAGACCCAGTACTTC.

This clonotype showed up just a few times. The chain carries TRBV12-3 or TRBV12-4 and TRBJ2-3; D gene uncertain. CDR3 length: 15 residues. Trimming removed 1 base at V and 6 bases at J, with 14 bases between. The CDR3: CASSLVGSSLDTQYF. The CDR3 coding sequence is TGTGCCAGCAGTTTAGTGGGTTCGTCTCTGGATACGCAGTATTTT.

This clonotype was detected only once. The V and J genes are TRBV20-1 and TRBJ2-2; 7 nucleotides align to TRBD1. This CDR3 is 21 amino acids long. Losses at the gene ends were 1 base for V and 0 bases for J; bases not matched to a gene: 20. Germline CDR1 reads DFQATT; CDR2 reads SNEGSKA (reference sequence). The CDR3: CSARGAVQATGVHANTGELFF. The CDR3 DNA reads as TGCAGTGCTAGAGGAGCAGTACAGGCCACAGGGGTACACGCGAACACCGGGGAGCTGTTTTTT.

This clonotype was picked up a small number of times. This sequence joins TRBV12-3 or TRBV12-4 and TRBJ1-3, with 9 nucleotides matching TRBD1. Trimming removed 10 bases from V and 4 bases from J; junction bases left unmatched: 11. The CDR3 loop spans 15 amino acids. The CDR3 spells CATRLQGARGNTIYF. CDR3 nucleotide sequence: TGTGCCACCAGGCTACAGGGGGCGCGGGGAAACACCATATATTTT.

This sequence joins TRBV18 and TRBJ1-2; 9 nucleotides match TRBD1. There are 13 residues in the CDR3. In germline, CDR1 is KGHSH, CDR2 LQKENI. After removal of 6 bases from V and 6 bases from J, the junction contained 5 bases not matched to a gene. The CDR3 DNA reads TGTGCCAGCTCTCGGGACAGGGCTGATGGCTACACCTTC. Its translation: CASSRDRADGYTF. The full variable domain, rest sourced from reference TRBV18 and TRBJ1-2, is NAGVMQNPRHLVRRRGQEARLRCSPMKGHSHVYWYRQLPEEGLKFMVYLQKENIIDESGMPKERFSAEFPKEGPSILRIQQVVRGDSAAYFCASSRDRADGYTFGSGTRLTVV.

The rearrangement links TRBV20-1 to TRBJ1-2; 7 bases align to TRBD1. The CDR3 spans 13 residues. V was pared by 3 bases and J by 8 bases, with 9 bases of the junction left unmatched. CDR1 is DFQATT, CDR2 SNEGSKA, per germline (reference sequence). The CDR3 bases are TGCAGTGCTAGGGCCGACAGGGTGGACGGCTACACCTTC. It yields the protein CSARADRVDGYTF.

This clonotype was detected only a few times. The gene calls are TRBV12-3 or TRBV12-4 and TRBJ1-3; D is unclear. The CDR3 loop spans 15 amino acids. The V end was cut by 3 bases, the J end by 2 bases, with 11 bases between. The chain's CDR3 is CASSLWTGTGNTIYF. The DNA of the CDR3 is TGTGCCAGCAGTTTGTGGACGGGGACTGGAAACACCATATATTTT.

This clonotype was counted a single time. The chain has TRBV27 and TRBJ2-2, with unresolved D. This CDR3 contains 17 residues. The germline gives CDR1 MNHEY, CDR2 SMNVEV (reference sequence). V lost 3 bases to trimming and J lost 1 base, with 15 bases between them. The CDR3 DNA reads TGTGCCAGCAGTTTTACTTACAGCGCGCGGAACACCGGGGAGCTGTTTTTT. It codes for CASSFTYSARNTGELFF.

The rearrangement uses TRBV6-1 and TRBJ2-7; 9 nucleotides agree with TRBD2. With V trimmed by 4 bases and J by 5 bases, 9 bases remained unmatched. This CDR3 is 15 amino acids long. Looked up from germline, CDR1 is MNHNS and CDR2 is SASEGT. CDR3 DNA: TGTGCCAGCAGTGTCGGCGGGAGGGCCCCGGACGAGCAGTACTTC. As protein: CASSVGGRAPDEQYF.

This clonotype came up many times. The chain uses TRBV5-1 and TRBJ2-1; D perhaps matches TRBD1 (6 bases). This CDR3 contains 13 residues. V dropped 3 bases and J dropped 5 bases, with 9 bases sitting between them. Germline V lookup: CDR1 SGHRS, CDR2 YFSETQ. CDR3 in DNA: TGCGCCAGCAGCTCCAGGGGCGACAATGAGCAGTTCTTC. It encodes CASSSRGDNEQFF.

This clonotype was counted once. The chain links TRBV12-3 or TRBV12-4 to TRBJ2-1, with 10 bases identical to TRBD2. The CDR3 runs to 14 residues. The trim removed 8 bases at V and 6 bases at J, leaving 7 bases unmatched. The CDR3 nucleotides are TGTGCCAGCTTGGGGCTAGCGGGAGCCAATGAGCAGTTCTTC. This sequence encodes CASLGLAGANEQFF.

In this sample, this clonotype turned up a few times. This chain links TRBV20-1 with TRBJ2-1, with 9 bases aligning to TRBD2. This CDR3 has 16 residues. V was pared by 0 bases and J by 3 bases, with 6 bases of the junction left unmatched. Per the germline V gene, CDR1 is DFQATT and CDR2 is SNEGSKA (reference sequence). In nucleotides, the CDR3 is TGCAGTGCTAGAGAGAGCCCAGCGGGAGGCTACAATGAGCAGTTCTTC. Translating gives CSARESPAGGYNEQFF.

The V call is TRBV5-1, the J call TRBJ2-1, with D possibly being TRBD1 (6 bases). The V gene's germline CDR1 is SGHRS and CDR2 YFSETQ. This CDR3 is built from 15 residues. The germline V and J ends were trimmed by 4 bases and 4 bases, with 15 bases remaining between them. As DNA, the CDR3 is TGCGCCAGCAGCCCTACAGGGAATAGGTACAATGAGCAGTTCTTC. This gives the protein CASSPTGNRYNEQFF.

This clonotype appeared a few times. The chain has TRBV11-2 and TRBJ2-3; TRBD2 is a possible D gene (6 bases). Per the germline V gene, CDR1 is SGHAT and CDR2 is FQNNGV. This CDR3 region has 12 residues. V lost 3 bases and J 7 bases, leaving 8 bases between the germline ends. As DNA, the CDR3 is TGTGCCAGCAGCTTTGGGGGGAATACGCAGTATTTT. This gives the protein CASSFGGNTQYF. The full variable domain, its missing parts supplied by reference TRBV11-2 and TRBJ2-3, is EAGVAQSPRYKIIEKRQSVAFWCNPISGHATLYWYQQILGQGPKLLIQFQNNGVVDDSQLPKDRFSAERLKGVDSTLKIQPAKLEDSAVYLCASSFGGNTQYFGPGTRLTVL.

The gene calls are TRBV12-3 or TRBV12-4 and TRBJ1-3; 8 bases fit TRBD1. CDR3 length: 17 amino acids. V trimming: 3 bases; J trimming: 1 base; junction bases outside the gene matches: 8. CDR3 in amino acids: CASSFPDREASGNTIYF. As DNA, the CDR3 is TGTGCCAGCAGTTTCCCGGACAGGGAGGCTTCTGGAAACACCATATATTTT.

This clonotype came up a few times. This chain connects TRBV7-3 to TRBJ1-1; D not certain. Germline V gene sequence: CDR1 SGHTA, CDR2 FQGTGA. This CDR3 comprises 14 residues. The ends were cut back, 6 bases at V and 1 base at J, with 12 bases in the middle. CDR3 sequence: CASSIEAGNTEAFF. The CDR3 region has the DNA TGTGCCAGCAGTATTGAGGCGGGGAACACTGAAGCTTTCTTT.

The chain couples TRBV19 to TRBJ2-1, with D perhaps matching TRBD2 (7 bases). Between the trimmed V and J ends, which lost 5 bases and 8 bases, there was a span of 34 bases. The CDR3 sequence is 20 residues long. Per germline, CDR1 LNHDA and CDR2 SQIVND (reference sequence). The CDR3 region is CASSGLRQVEATSPQDEQFF. The CDR3 DNA sequence: TGTGCCAGTAGTGGTCTTAGACAGGTCGAAGCGACTAGCCCCCAGGATGAGCAGTTCTTC.

The chain employs TRBV7-8 and TRBJ2-5; 11 positions agree with TRBD2. Germline CDR1 reads SGHVS; CDR2 reads FQNEAQ. V was pared by 7 bases and J by 4 bases, with 5 bases of the junction left unmatched. This CDR3 has 14 amino acids. The CDR3 nucleotides read TGTGCCAGCACTTCGGGGACTAGCGGAGAGACCCAGTACTTC. Its translation: CASTSGTSGETQYF.

This clonotype was counted between two and nine times. This chain uses TRBV3-1 with TRBJ2-1, with no clear D. The CDR3 has 14 amino acids. CDR1 is LGHDT and CDR2 is YNNKEL in the germline V gene (reference sequence). V was trimmed by 1 base and J by 0 bases, leaving 4 bases between them. The CDR3 sequence: CASSQAVSYNEQFF. The CDR3 nucleotides read TGTGCCAGCAGCCAAGCGGTCTCCTACAATGAGCAGTTCTTC.

The J gene is TRBJ1-1, the V gene TRBV30; D is undetermined. The CDR3 sequence is 11 residues long. V was shortened by 5 bases and J by 4 bases, with 8 bases between the two germline ends. Germline values: CDR1 GTSNPN, CDR2 SVGIG (reference sequence). The CDR3 coding sequence is TGTGCCTGGGAGCTATTCACTGAAGCTTTCTTT. Its translation is CAWELFTEAFF.

The CDR3 here is CASSAGTVEQYF. The CDR3 nucleotides read TGTGCCAGCAGCGCCGGCACTGTCGAGCAGTACTTC. This chain connects TRBV5-6 to TRBJ2-7; D is uncertain. Trimming took 4 bases from V and 6 from J, leaving 11 bases between them. Germline CDR1 SGHDT, CDR2 YYEEEE. The CDR3 loop spans 12 amino acids.